This TCR beta chain was obtained from a study of blood T cell repertoires in COVID-19. Sequencing used immunoSEQ multiplex PCR; TCRdb keeps in-frame clones, though not all of them. The sample has over 300,000 clones; 75% to 90% are singletons. This CDR3 region has 15 residues. The V end was cut by 7 bases, the J end by 1 base, with 14 bases between. The germline V gene has CDR1 LNHDA and CDR2 SQIVND (reference sequence). This clone appeared a single time. Recruits, aged roughly 18 to 95 years, lived in 20 to 30 US areas. The study assigned cohorts using participant-reported clinical history. The sequence derives from a man between 25 and 39 years old who had recovered from COVID-19. The rearrangement joins TRBV19 to TRBJ1-5; a possible D gene is TRBD1 (5 bases). Specimen: PBMCs or T cells enriched from blood (not recorded which). The DNA for the CDR3 is TGTGCCAGTAACCTCCAGGGAGGGAGCAATCAGCCCCAGCATTTT. This codes for CASNLQGGSNQPQHF.